These 11 T cell receptor beta chains originate from one sample sequenced in a study of T cell responses to AZD1222 COVID-19 vaccine. Measured with immunoSEQ multiplex PCR; TCRdb has only the in-frame clones, and not every one. In the table there are roughly 150,000 clones, about nine tenths of which are singletons. This sample comprised peripheral blood, obtained 28 days after the second AZD1222 dose. All receptors come from an adult who received the AZD1222 COVID-19 vaccine.

This rearrangement joins TRBV12-5 to TRBJ1-1; no reliable D call. Germline V lookup: CDR1 LGHNT, CDR2 FRNRAP. The CDR3 is 13 residues long. With 6 bases removed from V and 0 bases from J, the gap between germline ends came to 8 bases. CDR3: CASGLEMNTEAFF. The CDR3 DNA sequence: TGTGCTAGTGGACTCGAGATGAACACTGAAGCTTTCTTT. The variable domain in full, completed from reference TRBV12-5 and TRBJ1-1, reads DARVTQTPRHKVTEMGQEVTMRCQPILGHNTVFWYRQTMMQGLELLAYFRNRAPLDDSGMPKDRFSAEMPDATLATLKIQPSEPRDSAVYFCASGLEMNTEAFFGQGTRLTVV.

This sequence joins TRBV7-9 and TRBJ1-1; D gene uncertain. V was clipped by 1 base and J by 1 base, with 7 bases between them. Germline assignment: CDR1 SEHNR and CDR2 FQNEAQ (reference sequence). The CDR3 has 14 amino acids. CDR3 amino acids: CASSLGAGNTEAFF. CDR3 DNA: TGTGCCAGCAGCTTAGGGGCAGGGAACACTGAAGCTTTCTTT.

The rearrangement joins TRBV7-8 to TRBJ1-5; weak D call: TRBD1 (6 bases). This CDR3 spans 14 amino acids. Trimming took 4 bases from V and 1 from J, leaving 8 bases between them. The germline V gene encodes CDR1 SGHVS and CDR2 FQNEAQ. CDR3: CASSSGQSNQPQHF. In nucleotides, the CDR3 is TGTGCCAGCAGCTCCGGACAGAGCAATCAGCCCCAGCATTTT.

The chain couples TRBV10-2 to TRBJ2-1, with D possibly called TRBD1 or TRBD2 (5 bases each). The V end was cut by 8 bases, the J end by 8 bases, with 13 bases between. The CDR3 consists of 12 residues. Germline V CDR1 and CDR2: WSHSY, SAAADI. The chain's CDR3 is CASVEGSDEQFF. CDR3 DNA sequence: TGCGCCAGCGTCGAGGGGTCGGATGAGCAGTTCTTC.

This chain links TRBV6-2 or TRBV6-3 with TRBJ2-3; perhaps D is TRBD1 or TRBD2 (5 bases each). The V and J ends lost 2 bases and 5 bases respectively, with 14 bases between them. This CDR3 has 15 amino acids. The germline gives CDR1 MNHEY, CDR2 SVGEGT. The CDR3 coding sequence is TGTGCCAGCAGTTACGGGGCGGGCGAAGTAGATACGCAGTATTTT. This gives the protein CASSYGAGEVDTQYF.

This chain joins TRBV7-8 and TRBJ1-6; perhaps TRBD1 as D (5 bases). Per the germline V gene, CDR1 is SGHVS and CDR2 is FQNEAQ. V shed 3 bases and J shed 6 bases, with 18 bases lying between them. The length of the CDR3 is 17 residues. The CDR3 is CASSFSVSSGSNSPLHF. The CDR3 DNA sequence: TGTGCCAGCAGCTTTTCGGTATCTTCAGGGTCTAATTCACCCCTCCACTTT. The full variable domain, its missing parts supplied by reference TRBV7-8 and TRBJ1-6, is GAGVSQSPRYKVAKRGQDVALRCDPISGHVSLFWYQQALGQGPEFLTYFQNEAQLDKSGLPSDRFFAERPEGSVSTLKIQRTQQEDSAVYLCASSFSVSSGSNSPLHFGNGTRLTVT.

The DNA of the CDR3 is TGTGCCACGGGACAGGGGGCCACCGATACGCAGTATTTT. Translated: CATGQGATDTQYF. The rearrangement links TRBV19 to TRBJ2-3, with 12 nucleotides matching TRBD1. Trimming took 10 bases from V and 6 from J; bases not matched to a gene: 5. The CDR3 runs to 13 residues. CDR1 is LNHDA, CDR2 SQIVND, per germline (reference sequence).

The V call is TRBV28, the J call TRBJ1-2, with D possibly matching TRBD1 (6 bases). Between the trimmed V and J ends, which lost 2 bases and 7 bases, there was a span of 8 bases. From germline, CDR1 is MDHEN and CDR2 SYDVKM. The CDR3 is 12 amino acids. As DNA, the CDR3 is TGTGCCAGCAGTTTACTCAGGGGTGGCTACACCTTC. This sequence encodes CASSLLRGGYTF.

This rearrangement joins TRBV7-2 to TRBJ2-1; 7 bases fit TRBD2. Per the germline V gene, CDR1 is SGHTA and CDR2 is FQGNSA. V lost 0 bases to trimming and J lost 3 bases; unmatched junction nucleotides: 5. The length of the CDR3 is 16 residues. The CDR3 spells CASSLAGAGLYNEQFF. The CDR3 DNA is TGTGCCAGCAGCTTAGCAGGAGCGGGACTCTACAATGAGCAGTTCTTC.

The chain couples TRBV19 to TRBJ1-3, with no clear D. Germline V gene data show CDR1 as LNHDA and CDR2 as SQIVND (reference sequence). V was cut by 4 bases and J by 0 bases, with 7 bases left in between. The CDR3 has 14 residues. In DNA, the CDR3 is TGTGCCAGTAGTAATTACGGCTCTGGAAACACCATATATTTT. This codes for CASSNYGSGNTIYF.

V gene TRBV5-1 combines with J gene TRBJ1-2, with 7 bases that match TRBD1. Germline V gives CDR1 SGHRS, CDR2 YFSETQ. There are 15 residues in the CDR3. J lost 4 bases, V lost 1 base, and 7 bases had no gene match. The CDR3 loop is CASSLLGTVTYGYTF. DNA of the CDR3: TGCGCCAGCAGCTTGCTGGGGACAGTGACCTATGGCTACACCTTC.